These 26 T cell receptor beta chains came from one sample sequenced in a study of cytomegalovirus exposure and HLA in healthy donors. 13 Jbeta primers and 60 Vbeta primers were used for the PCR. Profiling relied on immunoSEQ multiplex PCR, and the TCRdb table lists in-frame clones only, not all of them. Among about 150,000 clones listed, just under 80% were seen once. Material for sequencing was PBMCs. The source is a woman between 50 and 59 years old in good health and CMV-seropositive.

The chain has TRBV11-2 and TRBJ1-1; 7 bases align to TRBD1. The J segment lost 5 bases and the V segment lost 5 bases, leaving 5 bases of the junction unmatched. The CDR3 runs to 13 residues. Germline V CDR1 and CDR2: SGHAT, FQNNGV. The CDR3, as DNA: TGTGCCAGCAGCCCAGGACAGGCTACTGAAGCTTTCTTT. Encoded protein: CASSPGQATEAFF.

The chain is built from TRBV7-9 and TRBJ1-2; 8 nucleotides align to TRBD1. V dropped 1 base and J dropped 2; count of bases not matched to a gene: 3. This CDR3 spans 15 amino acids. CDR1 SEHNR and CDR2 FQNEAQ come from the germline V gene (reference sequence). The DNA for the CDR3 is TGTGCCAGCAGCTTAGGCCAGGGGGCGAACTATGGCTACACCTTC. It specifies CASSLGQGANYGYTF.

This rearrangement joins TRBV5-3 to TRBJ2-3, with 10 bases aligning to TRBD1. TRBV5-3 is sorted into the ORF group, with uncertain function. The CDR3 has 18 residues. The J segment lost 4 bases and the V segment lost 4 bases, leaving 15 bases of the junction unmatched. Here the CDR3 reads CARSTGTGDGETADTQYF. The CDR3 DNA sequence: TGTGCCAGAAGCACCGGGACAGGGGACGGGGAAACGGCAGATACGCAGTATTTT.

This chain connects TRBV19 to TRBJ1-5; 7 bases line up with TRBD1. The length of the CDR3 is 15 residues. The J segment lost 5 bases and the V segment lost 8 bases, leaving 12 bases of the junction unmatched. In germline, CDR1 is LNHDA, CDR2 SQIVND (reference sequence). The CDR3, as DNA: TGTGCCAGTCAGGACAGGCTGAGGGGCTATCAGCCCCAGCATTTT. It yields the protein CASQDRLRGYQPQHF.

The chain employs TRBV30 and TRBJ2-3; TRBD1 agrees at 9 bases. The CDR3 covers 16 residues. V lost 0 bases to trimming and J lost 2 bases; unmatched junction nucleotides: 6. Germline assignment: CDR1 GTSNPN and CDR2 SVGIG (reference sequence). CDR3 nucleotides: TGTGCCTGGAGTGTACCCGGGACAGGGATCACAGATACGCAGTATTTT. Protein product: CAWSVPGTGITDTQYF.

This chain connects TRBV25-1 to TRBJ1-3; tentatively, D is TRBD1 (6 bases). V lost 1 base to trimming and J lost 3 bases, with 10 bases between them. There are 15 residues in the CDR3. CDR1 is MGHDK and CDR2 is SYGVNS in the germline V gene. The CDR3 DNA reads TGTGCCAGCAGTGAATTCAGGGGCGGTGGAAACACCATATATTTT. Protein sequence: CASSEFRGGGNTIYF.

Comment on this clone: The same CDR3 arises from other DNA sequences in this sample as well. J is TRBJ2-1 and V is TRBV5-1, with 8 positions matching TRBD1. CDR3 length: 15 amino acids. V shed 2 bases and J 0 bases; nucleotides not matched to a gene: 1. In germline, CDR1 is SGHRS, CDR2 YFSETQ. CDR3 bases: TGCGCCAGCAGCTTCGACAGGGGCTCCTACAATGAGCAGTTCTTC. Translating gives CASSFDRGSYNEQFF.

The genes are TRBV19 and TRBJ2-2, with TRBD1 identical over 8 bases. The CDR3 covers 15 residues. V shed 3 bases and J 1 base; nucleotides not matched to a gene: 1. Germline V CDR1 and CDR2: LNHDA, SQIVND (reference sequence). The CDR3 bases are TGTGCCAGTAGTATCGGACAGGGGAACACCGGGGAGCTGTTTTTT. It translates to CASSIGQGNTGELFF.

Note on this clone: One end of the junction is discordant with germline, which a read error may explain. V is TRBV7-7 and J is TRBJ2-7, with 13 bases lining up with TRBD2. The CDR3 has 15 residues. CDR1 and CDR2 from the germline V gene are SSHAT and FNYEAQ (reference sequence). The DNA of the CDR3 is TGTGCTAGCAGCTTAGGGACTAGCGGGATCTACGAGCAGTACTTC. Translating gives CASSLGTSGIYEQYF. Combining the CDR3 with reference TRBV7-7 and TRBJ2-7 gives the whole variable domain GAGVSQSPRYKVTKRGQDVTLRCDPISSHATLYWYQQALGQGPEFLTYFNYEAQPDKSGLPSDRFSAERPEGSISTLTIQRTEQRDSAMYRCASSLGTSGIYEQYFGPGTRLTVT.

The chain is built from TRBV5-1 and TRBJ1-1, with TRBD1 as a possible D gene (5 bases). Germline V lookup: CDR1 SGHRS, CDR2 YFSETQ. The CDR3 covers 15 residues. V was pared by 0 bases and J by 11 bases, with 20 bases between. CDR3 sequence: CASSLAGSRDGGAFF. CDR3 bases: TGCGCCAGCAGCTTGGCCGGTTCTAGGGATGGGGGGGCTTTCTTT.

The chain employs TRBV1 and TRBJ2-3; the D segment call TRBD1 is taken from the table without a DNA check. TRBV1 is termed a pseudogene. The CDR3 consists of 18 residues. The CDR3 is CTISGGFGEVNRTDTQYF. CDR3 DNA sequence: TGCACCATATCAGGGGGCTTTGGCGAGGTGAATAGAACAGATACGCAGTATTTT.

This chain links TRBV6-1 with TRBJ1-5, with no clear D. V lost 5 bases and J 2 bases, leaving 7 bases between the germline ends. Per the germline V gene, CDR1 is MNHNS and CDR2 is SASEGT. The CDR3 runs to 13 residues. The CDR3 spells CASSPRGNQPQHF. The CDR3 DNA reads TGTGCCAGCAGTCCCCGTGGCAATCAGCCCCAGCATTTT.

V usage is TRBV11-3 and J usage is TRBJ2-2; D is perhaps TRBD1 (6 bases). CDR1 and CDR2 (germline): SGHNT, YENEEA. Trimming removed 4 bases from V and 5 bases from J, with 14 bases in between. The CDR3 sequence is 15 residues long. CDR3 nucleotides: TGTGCCAGCAGCTCTAACCAGGGGATTACCGGGGAGCTGTTTTTT. Protein product: CASSSNQGITGELFF.

CDR3 sequence (DNA): TGTGCCAGCTCACCAACGGGACAGCGGAACACTGAAGCTTTCTTT. Translation gives CASSPTGQRNTEAFF. The chain couples TRBV18 to TRBJ1-1, with 7 bases matching TRBD1. CDR1 KGHSH and CDR2 LQKENI come from the germline V gene. The CDR3 consists of 15 residues. V trimming: 2 bases; J trimming: 1 base; junction bases outside the gene matches: 4.

The V call is TRBV5-1, the J call TRBJ2-2; tentatively, D is TRBD1 (6 bases). In germline, CDR1 is SGHRS, CDR2 YFSETQ. Trimming left V 7 bases short and J 3 bases short, with 16 bases between. This CDR3 region has 15 residues. The CDR3 is CASVPGGLDTGELFF. The CDR3 DNA reads as TGCGCCAGCGTCCCTGGGGGCCTAGACACCGGGGAGCTGTTTTTT.

This clone was recorded a few times. This chain connects TRBV27 to TRBJ2-7; no definite D call. Germline V lookup: CDR1 MNHEY, CDR2 SMNVEV (reference sequence). The CDR3 is 14 residues long. Trimming removed 6 bases from V and 3 bases from J, with 15 bases in between. CDR3 sequence (DNA): TGTGCCAGCAGATCATCTCCCCGGTACTACGAGCAGTACTTC. As protein: CASRSSPRYYEQYF.

Written as DNA, the CDR3 is TGTGCCAGCAGCCCCGACAACAGGGTCGAGCAGTACTTC. Translation gives CASSPDNRVEQYF. This chain uses TRBV7-3 with TRBJ2-7; weak D call: TRBD1 (6 bases). The ends were cut back, 5 bases at V and 6 bases at J, with 14 bases in the middle. The CDR3 is made up of 13 amino acids. CDR1 is SGHTA and CDR2 is FQGTGA in the germline V gene.

The chain combines TRBV15 with TRBJ2-1, with 7 nucleotides matching TRBD2. This CDR3 has 18 residues. V lost 4 bases, J lost 3 bases, and 15 bases stayed unmatched. Germline V lookup: CDR1 LNHNV, CDR2 YYDKDF (reference sequence). CDR3 sequence: CATSKPTGLPTYYNEQFF. In DNA form, the CDR3 reads TGTGCCACCAGCAAGCCAACGGGACTACCAACGTACTACAATGAGCAGTTCTTC.

The V and J genes are TRBV5-4 and TRBJ1-4, with a tentative D call TRBD1 (5 bases). Trimming cost V 3 bases and J 0 bases, with 15 bases left between them. There are 17 residues in the CDR3. CDR1 SGHNT and CDR2 YYREEE come from the germline V gene (reference sequence). The CDR3 region has the DNA TGTGCCAGCAGCTGGGGGAGGGCCGCTGCAACTAATGAAAAACTGTTTTTT. This gives the protein CASSWGRAAATNEKLFF.

Here the CDR3 reads CASSIDSSSTDTQYF. The CDR3 DNA sequence: TGTGCCAGTAGTATAGACAGTTCTAGCACAGATACGCAGTATTTT. The chain carries TRBV19 and TRBJ2-3, with D hard to call. CDR3 length equals 15 residues. In germline, CDR1 is LNHDA, CDR2 SQIVND (reference sequence). Trimming removed 0 bases from V and 0 bases from J, with 7 bases in between.

This clone was counted only a few times. J is TRBJ1-4 and V is TRBV5-1; possible D gene TRBD1, 6 bases. V was shortened by 0 bases and J by 8 bases, with 11 bases between the two germline ends. Germline CDR1 is SGHRS and CDR2 is YFSETQ. There are 14 residues in the CDR3. CDR3 sequence reads: CASSLDRVQEKLFF. The DNA for the CDR3 is TGCGCCAGCAGCTTGGACAGGGTCCAGGAAAAACTGTTTTTT.

The V call is TRBV5-4, the J call TRBJ1-4, with 7 bases that match TRBD1. The CDR3 loop spans 14 amino acids. The trim removed 0 bases at V and 7 bases at J, leaving 3 bases unmatched. Germline V gene data show CDR1 as SGHNT and CDR2 as YYREEE (reference sequence). CDR3 loop: CASSLGQGGEKLFF. The CDR3 DNA sequence: TGTGCCAGCAGCTTGGGACAGGGAGGTGAAAAACTGTTTTTT. The whole variable domain, remainder taken from reference TRBV5-4 and TRBJ1-4, is ETGVTQSPTHLIKTRGQQVTLRCSSQSGHNTVSWYQQALGQGPQFIFQYYREEENGRGNFPPRFSGLQFPNYSSELNVNALELDDSALYLCASSLGQGGEKLFFGSGTQLSVL.

This chain links TRBV7-5 with TRBJ2-1; the table calls TRBD2, which could not be checked here. TRBV7-5 is marked as a pseudogene. The CDR3 extends over 15 amino acids. The CDR3 region has the DNA TGTGCCAGCAAAGTTCAAAACTCCGGGGACAATGAGCAGTTCTTC. It specifies CASKVQNSGDNEQFF.

The sample holds one count of this clone. J is TRBJ1-2 and V is TRBV18; 8 nucleotides agree with TRBD1. Germline V gives CDR1 KGHSH, CDR2 LQKENI. V gave up 4 bases and J gave up 8 bases; unmatched junction bases: 12. The CDR3 has 15 residues. As DNA, the CDR3 is TGTGCCAGCTCACACGGACAGGGTGAGCTGGAAGGCTACACCTTC. Residues: CASSHGQGELEGYTF.

The CDR3 sequence is CASSQVWGAGEETQYF. In nucleotides, the CDR3 is TGCGCCAGCAGCCAAGTCTGGGGAGCGGGGGAAGAGACCCAGTACTTC. The chain joins TRBV4-3 to TRBJ2-5; 8 nucleotides match TRBD2. This CDR3 has 16 residues. With 1 base clipped from V and 3 bases from J, the junction kept 7 bases outside the gene matches. Germline V gives CDR1 LGHNA, CDR2 YSLEER.

The chain carries TRBV7-6 and TRBJ1-5; D remains unclear. The CDR3 is 14 amino acids. The germline V gene has CDR1 SGHVS and CDR2 FNYEAQ. V was clipped by 1 base and J by 1 base, with 5 bases between them. CDR3 nucleotides: TGTGCCAGCAGCTTAGTGGGCAGCAATCAGCCCCAGCATTTT. This sequence encodes CASSLVGSNQPQHF.